Listed below are T cell receptor beta chains from one sample, sequenced in a study of cytomegalovirus exposure and HLA in healthy donors. The repertoire was sequenced with immunoSEQ multiplex PCR; TCRdb's copy has only in-frame clones and lacks some. This sample has just under 65,000 clones, with about 95% found just once. Sequencing input: PBMCs. These receptors were obtained from a woman between 18 and 30 years old in good health and CMV-seropositive. Both conserved end residues are part of each CDR3. D genes are given only for firm matches. Only some rows state a clone size, as once, few, many or a class for expanded clones.

clone_size,j_call,v_call,d_call,cdr3_nt,cdr3_aa
NA,TRBJ2-7,TRBV7-2,NA,TGTGCCAGCAGCTCACAGGAGTACTACGAGCAGTACTTC,CASSSQEYYEQYF
NA,TRBJ2-7,TRBV28,TRBD1,TGTGCCAGCAGTTTATCGGACAGGGCGTACGAGCAGTACTTC,CASSLSDRAYEQYF
NA,TRBJ2-1,TRBV7-9,TRBD2,TGTGCCAGCAGCCCCTCCCGGGGGGGGGAGCAGTTCTTC,CASSPSRGGEQFF
NA,TRBJ2-3,TRBV13,TRBD2,TGTGCCAGCAATCTAGCGGGAACAGATACGCAGTATTTT,CASNLAGTDTQYF
NA,TRBJ1-6,TRBV28,NA,TGTGCCAGCAGTTTATCGGGGGGGCGGTCACCCCTCCACTTT,CASSLSGGRSPLHF
NA,TRBJ1-2,TRBV21-1,NA,TGTGCCAGCAGCAACCTCTCGGTATGGGTGAAGGGGAATGGCTACACCTTC,CASSNLSVWVKGNGYTF
NA,TRBJ2-2,TRBV5-5,NA,TGTGCCAGCAGCTTGGCCCAGACCGGGGAGCTGTTTTTT,CASSLAQTGELFF
NA,TRBJ2-7,TRBV11-2,NA,TGTGCCAGCAGCTTAGTTGACGGGAACGGGGGGCAGTACTTC,CASSLVDGNGGQYF
NA,TRBJ2-7,TRBV10-3,NA,TGTGCCATCAGTAGGACAGAGGTATACGAGCAGTACTTC,CAISRTEVYEQYF
NA,TRBJ2-1,TRBV15,NA,TGTGCCACCATGGGCGGGGCCGCCTACAATGAGCAGTTCTTC,CATMGGAAYNEQFF
NA,TRBJ1-1,TRBV7-3,NA,TGTGCCAGCAGCAAAGGGGTGAACACTGAAGCTTTCTTT,CASSKGVNTEAFF
NA,TRBJ2-3,TRBV30,TRBD2,TGTGCCTGGGCCGGGGGGGGCCCCACGCTTCATACGCAGTATTTT,CAWAGGGPTLHTQYF
NA,TRBJ1-6,TRBV5-6,NA,TGTGCCAGCAGCCGCTACCTTGGGGGGGTCGCGGATTCACCCCTCCACTTT,CASSRYLGGVADSPLHF
NA,TRBJ2-3,TRBV9,TRBD1,TGTGCCAGCACGGCGGTAGGGACAGTCACAGATACGCAGTATTTT,CASTAVGTVTDTQYF
NA,TRBJ2-1,TRBV2,NA,TGTGCCAGCAGTTCCGTGGGGAGCTTCGAGCAGTTCTTC,CASSSVGSFEQFF
NA,TRBJ1-6,TRBV7-3,NA,TGTGCCAGCAGCCCCTCCAGTAATTCACCCCTCCACTTT,CASSPSSNSPLHF
few,TRBJ1-5,TRBV2,TRBD1,TGTGCCAGCAGTCCACAGGGGTATCAGCCCCAGCATTTT,CASSPQGYQPQHF
few,TRBJ2-6,TRBV6-1,NA,TGTGCCAGCAGTGAAGGGGCAGGGACTGGGGCCAACGTCCTGACTTTC,CASSEGAGTGANVLTF
NA,TRBJ1-4,TRBV15,TRBD1,TGTGCCACCAGCAGAGATAAGGCAGGGGGGAATGAAAAACTGTTTTTT,CATSRDKAGGNEKLFF
NA,TRBJ1-1,TRBV28,TRBD1,TGTGCCAGCACGCTCCGGGACAGGGGATGGCTACACACTGAAGCTTTCTTT,CASTLRDRGWLHTEAFF
NA,TRBJ1-5,TRBV9,TRBD1,TGTGCCAGCAGCGTAGGGACAGGGGATTTTAGCAATCAGCCCCAGCATTTT,CASSVGTGDFSNQPQHF
NA,TRBJ1-1,TRBV28,TRBD1,TGTGCCAGCAGACCTCCGGGAACAGGGGGAACTGAAGCTTTCTTT,CASRPPGTGGTEAFF
NA,TRBJ1-1,TRBV28,TRBD1,TGTGCCAGCCAGGGACAGGGCCGGGGCAACACTGAAGCTTTCTTT,CASQGQGRGNTEAFF
NA,TRBJ1-4,TRBV5-6,NA,TGTGCCAGCAGCCCCACGACGGCGGGGCGCGAAAAACTGTTTTTT,CASSPTTAGREKLFF
NA,TRBJ2-7,TRBV4-3,TRBD2,TGCGCCAGCAGCCAAATCAACGGGGGGGGGAAGACCTACGAGCAGTACTTC,CASSQINGGGKTYEQYF
NA,TRBJ2-3,TRBV5-1,TRBD1,TGCGCCAGCAGCACACGACAGGGCGCGGCCGATACGCAGTATTTT,CASSTRQGAADTQYF
NA,TRBJ2-3,TRBV9,NA,TGTGCCAGCAGCGTAGGGATGGGCAGTAACACAGATACGCAGTATTTT,CASSVGMGSNTDTQYF
NA,TRBJ2-1,TRBV11-2,NA,TGTGCCAGCAGCTTCCGGGGGGACACCTACAATGAGCAGTTCTTC,CASSFRGDTYNEQFF
NA,TRBJ2-7,TRBV5-1,TRBD1,TGCGCCAGCAGCTGGAGACAGGGGACCTACGAGCAGTACTTC,CASSWRQGTYEQYF
NA,TRBJ2-7,TRBV19,NA,TGTGCCAGTAGTACGACATATACCTACGAGCAGTACTTC,CASSTTYTYEQYF
NA,TRBJ2-7,TRBV7-9,NA,TGTGCCAGCAGCTCAACCAGTAGGCCCGCTAGCTCCTACGAGCAGTACTTC,CASSSTSRPASSYEQYF
NA,TRBJ2-7,TRBV6-5,TRBD1,TGTGCCAGCAGTTACGTCAACAGGGGAATCTACGAGCAGTACTTC,CASSYVNRGIYEQYF
NA,TRBJ1-6,TRBV2,TRBD1,TGTGCCGGAACAGGGGAGTATAATTCACCCCTCCACTTT,CAGTGEYNSPLHF
NA,TRBJ1-6,TRBV7-2,NA,TGTGCCAGCAGCTTAGGGTCCCTCAGTCGGGGGTCACCCCTCCACTTT,CASSLGSLSRGSPLHF
NA,TRBJ2-1,TRBV7-6,TRBD2,TGTGCCAGCAGCTTAGCCCCGGGGGGGGCCTACAATGAGCAGTTCTTC,CASSLAPGGAYNEQFF
NA,TRBJ1-2,TRBV29-1,NA,TGCAGCGTTCCTGGGGGGGCGAATAGCTTAGCCTATGGCTACACCTTC,CSVPGGANSLAYGYTF
NA,TRBJ2-5,TRBV27,TRBD1,TGTGCCAGCAGTTCCACCAGGGGGTACGGGACCCAGTACTTC,CASSSTRGYGTQYF
NA,TRBJ2-1,TRBV11-3,NA,TGTGCCAGCAGCCAAGGGGGTGTCTCCTACAATGAGCAGTTCTTC,CASSQGGVSYNEQFF
once,TRBJ2-7,TRBV28,NA,TGTGCCAGCAGTTTTTCCAGTTTGTCGAAGCAGTACTTC,CASSFSSLSKQYF
NA,TRBJ2-7,TRBV10-2,TRBD1,TGCGCCAGCAGTCAGCCGGGACAGGGCTACGAGCAGTACTTC,CASSQPGQGYEQYF
once,TRBJ2-4,TRBV5-6,TRBD1,TGTGCCAGCAGCATTCCTACCGGGACAGGGTTTCAGTACTTC,CASSIPTGTGFQYF
NA,TRBJ1-1,TRBV6-6,NA,TGTGCCAGCAACAAAATCCTCACTGAAGCTTTCTTT,CASNKILTEAFF
few,TRBJ2-7,TRBV6-5,NA,TGTGCCACAACCAGGGGGACTAGCTCCTACGAGCAGTACTTC,CATTRGTSSYEQYF
NA,TRBJ1-5,TRBV7-3,NA,TGTGCCAGCAGCGGCGAGGATGGACATCTGGACAATCAGCCCCAGCATTTT,CASSGEDGHLDNQPQHF
NA,TRBJ2-3,TRBV7-6,NA,TGTGCCAGCAGCCCGTCAGGGGGCACAGATACGCAGTATTTT,CASSPSGGTDTQYF
NA,TRBJ1-1,TRBV27,NA,TGTGCCAGCGCCGCTGCCCCTTTAGACACTGAAGCTTTCTTT,CASAAAPLDTEAFF
NA,TRBJ2-7,TRBV5-4,NA,TGTGCCAGCAGCCCCCGAGGGGGAGTAGGCTACGAGCAGTACTTC,CASSPRGGVGYEQYF
NA,TRBJ2-3,TRBV6-5,NA,TGTGCCAGCACGGAGCCACACACAGATACGCAGTATTTT,CASTEPHTDTQYF
NA,TRBJ1-1,TRBV7-6,NA,TGTGCCAGCAGCTTATTGGGGAGGAACACTGAAGCTTTCTTT,CASSLLGRNTEAFF
NA,TRBJ2-1,TRBV19,NA,TGTGCCAGTAGTATCACGAGAAATCCGTACAATGAGCAGTTCTTC,CASSITRNPYNEQFF
NA,TRBJ1-1,TRBV18,NA,TGTGCCAGCTCACCTGACAGGCTCGGGAACACTGAAGCTTTCTTT,CASSPDRLGNTEAFF
NA,TRBJ2-5,TRBV2,NA,TGTGCCAGCAGTCGCGGGCAGGGAGGGACCCAGTACTTC,CASSRGQGGTQYF
NA,TRBJ2-3,TRBV27,TRBD2,TGTGCCAGCAGTTTAGCCCAGCGGGGAGCCCACACTTATACGCAGTATTTT,CASSLAQRGAHTYTQYF
NA,TRBJ2-5,TRBV29-1,TRBD1,TGCAGCGTTAAAGACAGGGATGAGACCCAGTACTTC,CSVKDRDETQYF
NA,TRBJ2-7,TRBV7-3,NA,TGTGCCAGCAGCTTAACTCCTGGCGGAACCTACGAGCAGTACTTC,CASSLTPGGTYEQYF
NA,TRBJ2-7,TRBV7-2,TRBD1,TGTGCCAGCAGCGATTCCGGGACAGCACGGACGCAGCAGTACTTC,CASSDSGTARTQQYF
NA,TRBJ2-7,TRBV27,TRBD2,TGTGCCAGCAGTTTAAGGGTCGGGACTAGTTACGAGCAGTACTTC,CASSLRVGTSYEQYF
NA,TRBJ2-4,TRBV28,NA,TGTGCCAGCAGTCCAACCGCCCGTGGCGGGGTAGCCAAAAACATTCAGTACTTC,CASSPTARGGVAKNIQYF
NA,TRBJ1-2,TRBV30,TRBD1,TGTGCCTGGAGTGTATCGGACAGGTCCTATGGCTACACCTTC,CAWSVSDRSYGYTF